The rows below give T cell receptor beta chains drawn from one sample of a study of neurological immune-mediated disorders. MiXCR was run by TCRdb on the 5' RACE reads, yielding one entry per CDR3 protein. Of tens of thousands of distinct CDR3 sequences in the sample, about 4.5% were seen once. Sequences were obtained from PBMCs. The receptors were sampled from a woman aged 55-70 years with multiple sclerosis. CDR3s include the opening cysteine and the closing phenylalanine or tryptophan. Fields, in order: D gene, V gene, J gene, clone size, CDR3 DNA, CDR3 protein. A D gene is named only where the DNA matches it firmly. Clone size, where shown, is once, few, many, or a class for clones that have expanded.

TRBD2,TRBV12-3/TRBV12-4,TRBJ2-2,many,TGTGCCAGCAGACCTAGCGGGGGGAACACCGGGGAGCTGTTTTTT,CASRPSGGNTGELFF
TRBD1,TRBV4-2,TRBJ1-5,many,TGTGCCAGCAGCCCGGGACAGGGGCCCATAGTTCGGCAGCCCCAGCATTTT,CASSPGQGPIVRQPQHF
TRBD1,TRBV5-1,TRBJ2-7,many,TGCGCCAGCAGCTTGACCGGACAGGGCGCGGGGGAGCAGTACTTC,CASSLTGQGAGEQYF
TRBD1,TRBV6-5,TRBJ2-7,many,TGTGCCAGCAGCCCTCGACAGGGGTGGAGTTACGAGCAGTACTTC,CASSPRQGWSYEQYF
.,TRBV20-1,TRBJ2-5,many,TGCAGTGCTAGTGGAGGCAGGGTCTCGGAGACCCAGTACTTC,CSASGGRVSETQYF
TRBD1,TRBV20-1,TRBJ1-3,medium-sized,TGCAGTGCTCACAATCCGGGACAGAAGATAAACACCATATATTTT,CSAHNPGQKINTIYF
TRBD2,TRBV28,TRBJ2-7,many,TGTGCCAGCAGTTCTCCCCTGGGGGGGTTCGAGCAGTACTTC,CASSSPLGGFEQYF
.,TRBV15,TRBJ2-6,few,TGTGCCACCAGCAGAGCAGGGCCTGGGGCCAACGTCCTGACTTTC,CATSRAGPGANVLTF
.,TRBV7-2,TRBJ2-5,many,TGTGCCAGCAAAATCGGGAGCCAAGAGACCCAGTACTTC,CASKIGSQETQYF
.,TRBV6-1,TRBJ1-6,many,TGTGCCAGCAGTGAAGCTCAGGGAAATTCACCCCTCCACTTT,CASSEAQGNSPLHF
.,TRBV29-1,TRBJ1-4,many,TGCAGCGTTGAGGAGACATTCGAAAAACTGTTTTTT,CSVEETFEKLFF
TRBD1,TRBV20-1,TRBJ1-2,many,TGCAGTGCTATGGGACAGGGGACCAGGTGGAATGGCTACACCTTC,CSAMGQGTRWNGYTF
.,TRBV28,TRBJ2-2,many,TGTGCCAGCAGTTTTGGGGGGAACACGAACACCGGGGAGCTGTTTTTT,CASSFGGNTNTGELFF
TRBD2,TRBV3-1,TRBJ2-7,many,TGTGCCAGCAGCCAGTGGACTAGCGGGCCACCAGAGCAGTACTTC,CASSQWTSGPPEQYF
.,TRBV5-1,TRBJ1-6,many,TGCGCCAGCAGCTTTTTGGGCACTAATTCACCCCTCCACTTT,CASSFLGTNSPLHF
TRBD2,TRBV7-2,TRBJ2-1,many,TGTGCCAGCAGCGCGGGACTAGCGGGATACAATGAGCAGTTCTTC,CASSAGLAGYNEQFF
TRBD1,TRBV29-1,TRBJ2-7,many,TGCAGCGTTGCGACAGGGGTCGACGAGCAGTACTTC,CSVATGVDEQYF
.,TRBV6-5,TRBJ2-3,many,TGTGCCAGCAGTTACCTCTCTAGCACAGATACGCAGTATTTT,CASSYLSSTDTQYF
.,TRBV7-6,TRBJ2-7,many,TGTGCCAGCAGCTCCTCCGGTGTCTCCTACGAGCAGTACTTC,CASSSSGVSYEQYF
.,TRBV6-1,TRBJ2-7,many,TGTGCCAGCAGTGTTGAAGGCTACGAGCAGTACTTC,CASSVEGYEQYF
TRBD1,TRBV5-6,TRBJ2-1,many,TGTGCCAGCAGCCTACCGGGACAGGGATACAATGAGCAGTTCTTC,CASSLPGQGYNEQFF
TRBD1,TRBV29-1,TRBJ1-1,many,TGCAGCGTTGGCAGGGGGCTTACTGAAGCTTTCTTT,CSVGRGLTEAFF
.,TRBV5-1,TRBJ2-2,many,TGCGCCAGCAGCTTGGTATCCACCGGGGAGCTGTTTTTT,CASSLVSTGELFF
.,TRBV20-1,TRBJ1-1,many,TGCAGTGGCGCGGAGGGTTCGGGGCCTGAAGCTTTCTTT,CSGAEGSGPEAFF
TRBD2,TRBV5-1,TRBJ2-1,many,TGCGCCAGCAGCTTGGGACTAGCGGGGGTAGAGCAGTTCTTC,CASSLGLAGVEQFF
TRBD1,TRBV5-6,TRBJ2-5,many,TGTGCCAGCAGCTTGTTGGGACAGGCCCAAGAGACCCAGTACTTC,CASSLLGQAQETQYF
.,TRBV28,TRBJ2-6,medium-sized,TGTGCCAGCAGTTTAGGGGTCTTCACTGGGGCCAACGTCCTGACTTTC,CASSLGVFTGANVLTF
.,TRBV5-1,TRBJ1-1,.,TGCGCCAGCAAGAGGGGCACAGACACTGAAGCTTTCTTT,CASKRGTDTEAFF
TRBD2,TRBV11-2,TRBJ2-1,many,TGTGCCAGCAGCTTGCGACTAGCGGGGGGCTACAATGAGCAGTTCTTC,CASSLRLAGGYNEQFF
.,TRBV5-1,TRBJ1-2,many,TGCGCCAGCAGCTCCCAGGGATTTGGCTACACCTTC,CASSSQGFGYTF
.,TRBV5-1,TRBJ1-1,many,TGCGCCAGCAGCTTGGCCTCGGGACCGATGAACACTGAAGCTTTCTTT,CASSLASGPMNTEAFF
.,TRBV28,TRBJ2-7,many,TGTGCCAGCAGACGGGACGGAGGGCCCTACGAGCAGTACTTC,CASRRDGGPYEQYF
.,TRBV7-9,TRBJ2-3,many,TGTGCCAGCAGCCGCCGGGCAGGAACAGATACGCAGTATTTT,CASSRRAGTDTQYF
TRBD1,TRBV20-1,TRBJ1-5,many,TGCAGTGCTAGTGACGGGACAGGTGGTAATCAGCCCCAGCATTTT,CSASDGTGGNQPQHF
.,TRBV14,TRBJ1-2,.,TGTGCCAGCAGCCAAGATCCGGTGACAATTGGCTACACCTTC,CASSQDPVTIGYTF
TRBD2,TRBV5-1,TRBJ2-3,many,TGCGCCAGCAGCTTGGCCACGGGAGGCCCTGTAGATACGCAGTATTTT,CASSLATGGPVDTQYF
.,TRBV18,TRBJ2-7,many,TGTGCCAGCTCACCAGGACGGAGCGGGTTAGCCTACGAGCAGTACTTC,CASSPGRSGLAYEQYF
.,TRBV5-8,TRBJ2-3,many,TGTGCCAGCAGCTTGGGGGATCTGAGCTTCACAGATACGCAGTATTTT,CASSLGDLSFTDTQYF
TRBD2,TRBV6-5,TRBJ2-5,many,TGTGCCAGCCATGGACTAGCGGGCCGAGAGACCCAGTACTTC,CASHGLAGRETQYF
.,TRBV6-5,TRBJ2-5,many,TGTGCCAGCAGTCACCCACCGGGGCAAGAGACCCAGTACTTC,CASSHPPGQETQYF
TRBD1,TRBV24-1,TRBJ2-1,many,TGTGCCACCAGTGGAGGACAGGGGGGTATTGTGTTCTTC,CATSGGQGGIVFF
.,TRBV12-3/TRBV12-4,TRBJ1-4,many,TGTGCCAGCGGCCCGGGGGGTGGTAATGAAAAACTGTTTTTT,CASGPGGGNEKLFF
.,TRBV3-1,TRBJ1-4,many,TGTGCCAGCAGCCAAGATTCACTGACTAATGAAAAACTGTTTTTT,CASSQDSLTNEKLFF
.,TRBV5-1,TRBJ1-2,many,TGCGCCAGCAGACTTGTTTTGCAGGGGAACTATGGCTACACCTTC,CASRLVLQGNYGYTF
TRBD1,TRBV7-2,TRBJ1-1,many,TGTGCCAGCAGCCTGACGGGACAGGGTTACACTGAAGCTTTCTTT,CASSLTGQGYTEAFF
.,TRBV14,TRBJ2-3,many,TGTGCCAGCAGCCAGATGTCGGGCACAGATACGCAGTATTTT,CASSQMSGTDTQYF
TRBD1,TRBV6-2/TRBV6-3,TRBJ1-2,few,TGTGCCAGCAGTTACGACAGGGCAGACGGCTACACCTTC,CASSYDRADGYTF
.,TRBV4-1,TRBJ2-1,many,TGCGCCAGCAGCCAAGCGGGGGTTAACAATGAGCAGTTCTTC,CASSQAGVNNEQFF
.,TRBV14,TRBJ1-1,many,TGTGCCAGCAGCCAAGTGTCCCGGCGCACTGAAGCTTTCTTT,CASSQVSRRTEAFF
.,TRBV28,TRBJ1-5,many,TGTGCCAGCGGCCTATTAAATCAGCCCCAGCATTTT,CASGLLNQPQHF
.,TRBV6-5,TRBJ2-5,many,TGTGCCAGCAGTGACCCTGGGACCCAGTACTTC,CASSDPGTQYF
TRBD2,TRBV12-3/TRBV12-4,TRBJ2-3,few,TGTGCCAGCAGAGGGGCGGGGGGGCCCACAGATACGCAGTATTTT,CASRGAGGPTDTQYF
.,TRBV5-4,TRBJ2-7,many,TGTGCCAGCGCAACTGGGGGTTTCGAAGAGCAGTACTTC,CASATGGFEEQYF